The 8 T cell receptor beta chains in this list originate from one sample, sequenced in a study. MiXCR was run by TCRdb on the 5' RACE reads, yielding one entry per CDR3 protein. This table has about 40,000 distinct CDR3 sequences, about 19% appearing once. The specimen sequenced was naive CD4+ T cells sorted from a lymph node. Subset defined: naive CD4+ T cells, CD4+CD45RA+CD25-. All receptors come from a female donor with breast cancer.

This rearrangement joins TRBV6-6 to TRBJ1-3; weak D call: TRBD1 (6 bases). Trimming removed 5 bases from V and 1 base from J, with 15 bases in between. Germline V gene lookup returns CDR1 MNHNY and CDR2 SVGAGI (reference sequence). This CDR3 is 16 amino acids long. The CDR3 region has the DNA TGTGCCAGCAGTCGCGGACAGCTGCCATCTGGAAACACCATATATTTT. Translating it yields CASSRGQLPSGNTIYF.

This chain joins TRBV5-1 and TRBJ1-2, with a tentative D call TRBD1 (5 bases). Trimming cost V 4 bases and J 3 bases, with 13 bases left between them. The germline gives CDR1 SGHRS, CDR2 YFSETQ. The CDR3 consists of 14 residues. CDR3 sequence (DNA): TGCGCCAGCAGCCTGGGACTCGGGTACTATGGCTACACCTTC. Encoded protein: CASSLGLGYYGYTF.

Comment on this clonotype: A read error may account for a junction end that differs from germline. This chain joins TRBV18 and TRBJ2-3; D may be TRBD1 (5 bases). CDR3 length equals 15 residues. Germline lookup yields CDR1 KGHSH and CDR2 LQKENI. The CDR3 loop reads CASLPPGRVEDTQYF. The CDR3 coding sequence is TGTGCCAGCTTACCACCGGGCAGGGTGGAGGATACGCAGTATTTT.

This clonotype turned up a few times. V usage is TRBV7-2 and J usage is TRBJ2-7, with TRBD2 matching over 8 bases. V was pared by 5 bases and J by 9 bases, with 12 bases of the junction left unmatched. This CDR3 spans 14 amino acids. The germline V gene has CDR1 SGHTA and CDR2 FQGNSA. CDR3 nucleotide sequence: TGTGCCAGCAGCCCCACTAGCGGTCCAGAGGGGCAGTACTTC. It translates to CASSPTSGPEGQYF.

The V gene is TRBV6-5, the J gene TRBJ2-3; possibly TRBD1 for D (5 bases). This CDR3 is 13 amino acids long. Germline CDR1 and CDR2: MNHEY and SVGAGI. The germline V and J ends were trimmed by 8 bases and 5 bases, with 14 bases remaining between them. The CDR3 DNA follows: TGTGCCAGCCGTAGGGGCCCCCTAGATACGCAGTATTTT. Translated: CASRRGPLDTQYF.

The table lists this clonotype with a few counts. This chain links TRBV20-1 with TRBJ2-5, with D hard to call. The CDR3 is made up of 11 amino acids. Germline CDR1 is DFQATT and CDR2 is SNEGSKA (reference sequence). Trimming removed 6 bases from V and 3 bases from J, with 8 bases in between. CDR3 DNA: TGCAGTGCCACAACTAAAGAGACCCAGTACTTC. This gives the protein CSATTKETQYF.

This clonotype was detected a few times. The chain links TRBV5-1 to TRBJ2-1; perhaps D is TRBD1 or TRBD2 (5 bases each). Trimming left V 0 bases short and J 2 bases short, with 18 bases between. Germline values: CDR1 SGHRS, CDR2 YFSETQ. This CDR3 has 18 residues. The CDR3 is CASSLGGLTTTTYNEQFF. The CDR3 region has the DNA TGCGCCAGCAGCTTGGGGGGGTTGACCACAACCACCTACAATGAGCAGTTCTTC.

Here the CDR3 reads CASSLGRGEQFF. The CDR3 bases are TGCGCCAGCAGCTTGGGTCGCGGTGAGCAGTTCTTC. This chain joins TRBV5-1 and TRBJ2-1, with unresolved D. This CDR3 contains 12 residues. In germline, CDR1 is SGHRS, CDR2 YFSETQ. The V gene lost 0 bases and the J gene lost 9 bases, with 7 bases spanning the gap.